A single sample is the source of the 31 T cell receptor beta chains below, sequenced in a study of Tregs in tolerant kidney transplant recipients. Assay used: immunoSEQ multiplex PCR; TCRdb lists only in-frame clones, some missing. With about 52,000 clones in the sample, the ten largest clones hold roughly 0.8%. The sequenced sample was CD4+ T cells from blood, obtained before the transplant. These receptors were taken from a human donor who received a combined kidney and bone marrow transplant.

Concerning this clone: The read ends 3 residues early relative to the CDR3; the germline J gene fills the gap. The chain combines TRBV7-2 with TRBJ2-2; maybe TRBD2 (5 bases). The V end lost 6 bases, the J end lost 2 bases, and 10 bases lay between the germline ends. Germline-derived CDR1 and CDR2 are SGHTA and FQGNSA. The CDR3 spans 14 residues. CDR3 DNA (partial): TGTGCCAGCAGTTTCGGACTTAACACCGGGGAG. This codes for CASSFGLNTGE. The full CDR3 sequence reads CASSFGLNTGELFF.

The CDR3: CASGGASTDTQYF. The CDR3 bases that were read are TGTGCCAGCGGGGGGGCTAGTACAGATACG. V gene TRBV19 combines with J gene TRBJ2-3, with TRBD2 identical over 8 bases. The read comes to an end 3 residues before the CDR3 does, leaving the germline J gene to fill in the end. V lost 9 bases and J lost 3; bases outside the gene matches: 5. The CDR3 sequence is 13 residues long. Per germline, CDR1 LNHDA and CDR2 SQIVND (reference sequence).

A word on this clone: From the germline J gene comes the end of the CDR3, since the read stops 3 residues before it. V usage is TRBV7-2 and J usage is TRBJ2-3; no firm D call. The V end lost 0 bases, the J end lost 5 bases, and 12 bases lay between the germline ends. The V gene's germline CDR1 is SGHTA and CDR2 FQGNSA. The CDR3 sequence is 15 residues long. CDR3 region: CASSLAFLVQDTQYF. Partial CDR3 DNA: TGTGCCAGCAGCTTAGCGTTCTTAGTCCAAGATACG.

In regard to this clone: The CDR3 end lies 3 residues beyond the end of the read and is filled in from the germline J gene. The rearrangement uses TRBV19 and TRBJ2-5; 10 positions agree with TRBD1. The CDR3 is 15 residues long. V lost 3 bases to trimming and J lost 5 bases; unmatched junction nucleotides: 6. Per germline, CDR1 LNHDA and CDR2 SQIVND (reference sequence). Partial CDR3 DNA: TGTGCCAGTAGTATGGTGACAGGGGGCGGTGAGACC. Its translation: CASSMVTGGGET. The CDR3 in its entirety is CASSMVTGGGETQYF. Full variable domain (rest looked up from reference TRBV19 and TRBJ2-5): DGGITQSPKYLFRKEGQNVTLSCEQNLNHDAMYWYRQDPGQGLRLIYYSQIVNDFQKGDIAEGYSVSREKKESFPLTVTSAQKNPTAFYLCASSMVTGGGETQYFGPGTRLLVL.

As for this clone: The read falls 3 residues short of the CDR3 end, and the missing part is taken from the germline J gene. The chain combines TRBV7-9 with TRBJ2-7, with D perhaps matching TRBD2 (6 bases). With 3 bases removed from V and 2 bases from J, the gap between germline ends came to 11 bases. Germline V lookup: CDR1 SEHNR, CDR2 FQNEAQ (reference sequence). This CDR3 is 14 amino acids long. The CDR3: CASSLPGVPYEQYF. Incomplete CDR3 DNA: TGTGCCAGCAGCTTGCCGGGGGTTCCCTACGAG.

Concerning this clone: The CDR3 extends 3 residues past the end of the read, so its final part is completed from the germline J gene. This chain links TRBV19 with TRBJ1-6; maybe TRBD1 (6 bases). Germline values: CDR1 LNHDA, CDR2 SQIVND (reference sequence). V was clipped by 6 bases and J by 7 bases, with 10 bases between them. The CDR3 has 13 amino acids. The CDR3 sequence: CASSRDTNSPLHF. CDR3 DNA (partial): TGTGCCAGTAGCCGGGACACCAATTCACCC.

The CDR3 here is CASSADRSISPLHF. The CDR3 bases that were read are TGTGCCAGCTCAGCGGACAGAAGCATTTCACCC. The chain has TRBV18 and TRBJ1-6; TRBD1 is a possible D gene (6 bases). The sequenced fragment ends 3 residues before the CDR3 boundary, so the rest is inferred from the germline J gene. The CDR3 contains 14 residues. V lost 5 bases to trimming and J lost 9 bases, with 14 bases between them. The V gene's germline CDR1 is KGHSH and CDR2 LQKENI.

To note about this clone: The sequenced fragment ends 3 residues before the CDR3 boundary, so the rest is inferred from the germline J gene. The chain carries TRBV6-1 and TRBJ1-5; D perhaps matches TRBD1 (5 bases). V lost 4 bases, J lost 5 bases, and 12 bases lay in between. This CDR3 region has 14 residues. CDR1 MNHNS and CDR2 SASEGT come from the germline V gene. Here the CDR3 reads CASSGGSIYQPQHF. The sequenced part of the CDR3 DNA is TGTGCCAGCAGTGGGGGCAGTATCTATCAGCCC.

Regarding this clone: With the read ending 3 residues before the CDR3 end, the germline J gene is used to fill in that end. The chain joins TRBV20-1 to TRBJ1-4; maybe TRBD1 (5 bases). Looked up from germline, CDR1 is DFQATT and CDR2 is SNEGSKA (reference sequence). The V and J ends lost 6 bases and 7 bases respectively, with 12 bases between them. CDR3 length: 12 residues. The CDR3 reads CSAWGGSEKLFF. CDR3 DNA (partial): TGCAGTGCCTGGGGGGGAAGTGAAAAA.

Regarding this clone: The read finishes 3 residues shy of the CDR3 end, and the germline J gene is used to complete it. The chain combines TRBV7-9 with TRBJ1-4; a possible D gene is TRBD1 (6 bases). CDR3 size: 15 residues. CDR1 is SEHNR, CDR2 FQNEAQ, per germline (reference sequence). The ends were cut back, 4 bases at V and 7 bases at J, with 16 bases in the middle. The covered CDR3 bases are TGTGCCAGCAGCTCCTCAGGGGCCGGAGGTGAAAAA. Translated, it gives CASSSSGAGGEK. The whole CDR3 reads CASSSSGAGGEKLFF.

The CDR3 DNA, read in part, is TGTGCCAGCAGCTTAGCGGAGCGGGTCTGGGAGACC. Translation gives CASSLAERVWET. The entire CDR3 sequence reads CASSLAERVWETQYF. The rearrangement links TRBV7-2 to TRBJ2-5; D possibly corresponds to TRBD2 (6 bases). Read data end 3 residues before the CDR3 end; the end is taken from the germline J gene. V dropped 0 bases and J dropped 5 bases, with 13 bases sitting between them. This CDR3 is 15 amino acids long. Germline V lookup: CDR1 SGHTA, CDR2 FQGNSA.

About this clone itself: The read is 3 residues too short to cover the CDR3 end, so that end is filled in from the germline J gene. The chain combines TRBV7-2 with TRBJ1-2, with a weak D call TRBD1 (6 bases). This CDR3 is 14 amino acids long. CDR1 is SGHTA and CDR2 is FQGNSA in the germline V gene. CDR3 amino acids: CASSLGSQGSGYTF. Incomplete CDR3 DNA: TGTGCCAGCAGCTTAGGTTCACAGGGAAGCGGC.

In regard to this clone: Coverage ceases 3 residues before the CDR3 finishes, and the germline J gene fills in the end. This chain links TRBV7-2 with TRBJ2-3; D might be TRBD2 (5 bases). CDR1 and CDR2 from the germline V gene are SGHTA and FQGNSA. Trimming removed 1 base at V and 4 bases at J, with 9 bases between. The CDR3 length is 14 residues. CDR3 amino acids: CASSLGMRADTQYF. The sequenced part of the CDR3 DNA is TGTGCCAGCAGCTTAGGAATGCGGGCAGATACG.

Partial CDR3 DNA: TGTGCCAGCAGCTTGGAAGGCAGACTCTATGGC. This translates into CASSLEGRLYG. The full CDR3 is CASSLEGRLYGYTF. The V gene is TRBV5-6, the J gene TRBJ1-2; no reliable D call. The sequence runs out 3 residues before the end of the CDR3; the remainder is reconstructed from the germline J gene. Trimming removed 0 bases from V and 4 bases from J, with 10 bases in between. The germline V gene encodes CDR1 SGHDT and CDR2 YYEEEE. The CDR3 is 14 amino acids.

As regards this clone: Read data end 3 residues before the CDR3 end; the end is taken from the germline J gene. J is TRBJ2-3 and V is TRBV11-2; D is ambiguous. There are 13 residues in the CDR3. V dropped 0 bases and J dropped 6 bases, with 7 bases sitting between them. CDR1 is SGHAT, CDR2 FQNNGV, per germline. CDR3 loop: CASSLDPGDTQYF. Incomplete CDR3 DNA: TGTGCCAGCAGCTTAGATCCCGGGGATACG.

Concerning this clone itself: The read falls 3 residues short of the CDR3 end, and the missing part is taken from the germline J gene. The V and J genes are TRBV7-6 and TRBJ2-7; D gene unclear. Trimming left V 3 bases short and J 5 bases short, with 8 bases between. The CDR3 extends over 12 amino acids. Germline loops: CDR1 SGHVS, CDR2 FNYEAQ. This CDR3 is CASSFVANEQYF. The sequenced CDR3 bases are TGTGCCAGCAGCTTCGTAGCTAACGAG.

Turning to this clone: Read sequence stops 3 residues before the CDR3 end, and the germline J gene provides the missing end. This rearrangement joins TRBV30 to TRBJ2-1; TRBD1 matches 7 bases. This CDR3 has 14 residues. J lost 4 bases, V lost 0 bases, and 3 bases had no gene match. Per the germline V gene, CDR1 is GTSNPN and CDR2 is SVGIG (reference sequence). The sequenced CDR3 bases are TGTGCCTGGAGTGTACGGGACAGATACAATGAG. Protein sequence: CAWSVRDRYNE. The entire CDR3 is CAWSVRDRYNEQFF.

Comment on this clone: The read ends 3 residues shy of where the CDR3 ends; the end is completed using the germline J gene. The chain has TRBV2 and TRBJ2-3, with 7 bases identical to TRBD1. The CDR3 runs 16 residues. Germline V gives CDR1 SNHLY, CDR2 FYNNEI. Germline trimming cut 0 bases from V and 2 bases from J; bases unmatched to any gene: 5. Incomplete CDR3 DNA: TGTGCCAGCAGTGAAGCCACGGGACAGTTCACAGATACG. It encodes CASSEATGQFTDT. The whole CDR3 sequence reads CASSEATGQFTDTQYF.

About this clone: Coverage ceases 3 residues before the CDR3 finishes, and the germline J gene fills in the end. V is TRBV7-2 and J is TRBJ1-1, with a tentative D call TRBD1 (6 bases). Germline assignment: CDR1 SGHTA and CDR2 FQGNSA. Between the trimmed V and J ends, which lost 0 bases and 0 bases, there was a span of 11 bases. CDR3 length equals 16 residues. This CDR3 reads CASSLARQALNTEAFF. The CDR3 bases that were read are TGTGCCAGCAGCTTAGCTAGACAGGCGTTGAACACTGAA.

To note about this clone: The read stops 3 residues short of the end of the CDR3; the missing end is completed from the germline J gene. The rearrangement joins TRBV7-2 to TRBJ2-3; 10 nucleotides agree with TRBD2. Trimming cost V 0 bases and J 4 bases; bases outside gene matches: 10. In germline, CDR1 is SGHTA, CDR2 FQGNSA. The CDR3 covers 18 residues. The sequenced part of the CDR3 DNA is TGTGCCAGCAGCTTAGCGTCTCCTAGCGGGGGTTTTTCAGATACG. It codes for CASSLASPSGGFSDT. The full CDR3 protein reads CASSLASPSGGFSDTQYF.

Comment on this clone: The CDR3 goes on 3 residues after the read ends, and that part is filled in from the germline J gene. This chain links TRBV13 with TRBJ1-5; TRBD1 matches at 7 bases. V trimming: 3 bases; J trimming: 3 bases; junction bases outside the gene matches: 2. Germline V CDR1 and CDR2: PRHDT, FYEKMQ (reference sequence). The CDR3 length is 14 residues. The CDR3 reads CASSLTGPNQPQHF. The sequenced part of the CDR3 DNA is TGTGCCAGCAGCTTGACAGGGCCCAATCAGCCC.

Remarks on this clone: The read halts 3 residues ahead of the CDR3 end, with the missing end drawn from the germline J gene. The chain recombines TRBV18 with TRBJ2-7; the D gene is possibly TRBD1 (6 bases). This CDR3 contains 14 residues. Trimming left V 2 bases short and J 4 bases short, with 12 bases between. Germline V lookup: CDR1 KGHSH, CDR2 LQKENI. The covered CDR3 bases are TGTGCCAGCTCACCAGGCAGGGGTGCTTACGAG. Its translation is CASSPGRGAYE. The complete CDR3 protein is CASSPGRGAYEQYF.

Concerning this clone: The read ends 3 residues before the CDR3 terminus; that terminus is restored from the germline J gene. The gene calls are TRBV2 and TRBJ2-7; 11 bases are shared with TRBD1. The CDR3 has 15 residues. The germline V gene has CDR1 SNHLY and CDR2 FYNNEI. J lost 3 bases, V lost 5 bases, and 6 bases had no gene match. The CDR3 loop is CASSLTGTGGYEQYF. The DNA read from the CDR3 is TGTGCCAGCAGTTTGACCGGGACAGGGGGCTACGAG. The entire variable domain, with the rest obtained from reference TRBV2 and TRBJ2-7, is as follows: EPEVTQTPSHQVTQMGQEVILRCVPISNHLYFYWYRQILGQKVEFLVSFYNNEISEKSEIFDDQFSVERPDGSNFTLKIRSTKLEDSAMYFCASSLTGTGGYEQYFGPGTRLTVT.

Note on this clone: The CDR3 end falls 3 residues outside the read, so it is completed with the germline J gene. This sequence joins TRBV5-4 and TRBJ2-1; D unclear. The V gene's germline CDR1 is SGHNT and CDR2 YYREEE (reference sequence). V was pared by 6 bases and J by 6 bases, with 16 bases between. This CDR3 spans 14 amino acids. Incomplete CDR3 DNA: TGTGCCAGCACCCCGGATTTAGGCGGCAATGAG. Amino acid sequence: CASTPDLGGNE. The whole CDR3 sequence reads CASTPDLGGNEQFF. The full variable domain, in which reference TRBV5-4 and TRBJ2-1 provide the parts outside the CDR3, is ETGVTQSPTHLIKTRGQQVTLRCSSQSGHNTVSWYQQALGQGPQFIFQYYREEENGRGNFPPRFSGLQFPNYSSELNVNALELDDSALYLCASTPDLGGNEQFFGPGTRLTVL.

Here the CDR3 reads CASSSPGQANYGYTF. The sequenced CDR3 bases are TGTGCCAGCAGCTCTCCGGGACAGGCTAACTATGGC. The chain is built from TRBV5-4 and TRBJ1-2; TRBD1 matches 8 bases. The read ends 3 residues early relative to the CDR3; the germline J gene fills the gap. The CDR3 extends over 15 amino acids. The V gene's germline CDR1 is SGHNT and CDR2 YYREEE (reference sequence). V lost 3 bases to trimming and J lost 0 bases; unmatched junction nucleotides: 4.

For this clone: The CDR3 end falls 3 residues outside the read, so it is completed with the germline J gene. J is TRBJ2-1 and V is TRBV19; no definite D call. CDR3 length: 16 amino acids. CDR1 and CDR2 from the germline V gene are LNHDA and SQIVND (reference sequence). Trimming cost V 3 bases and J 0 bases, with 12 bases left between them. CDR3 bases read: TGTGCCAGTAGTATCCTATTACCTAGCTCCTACAATGAG. Translated, it gives CASSILLPSSYNE. The CDR3 as a whole reads CASSILLPSSYNEQFF.

On this clone: The read ends 3 residues shy of where the CDR3 ends; the end is completed using the germline J gene. The chain links TRBV7-7 to TRBJ2-7, with 7 bases that match TRBD1. The CDR3 length is 15 residues. J was trimmed by 2 bases and V by 5 bases; bases with no gene match: 9. Germline V gene data show CDR1 as SSHAT and CDR2 as FNYEAQ (reference sequence). The sequenced CDR3 bases are TGTGCCAGCAGCCTACGACAGGGAATAGCCTACGAG. Protein: CASSLRQGIAYE. From start to end, the CDR3 is CASSLRQGIAYEQYF.

CDR3 bases read: TGTGCCAGCTCACTCGCCGGGACATACTCCTACGAG. It translates to CASSLAGTYSYE. The full CDR3 protein is CASSLAGTYSYEQYF. The chain uses TRBV18 and TRBJ2-7, with D perhaps matching TRBD1 (6 bases). The CDR3 goes on 3 residues after the read ends, and that part is filled in from the germline J gene. The ends were cut back, 4 bases at V and 0 bases at J, with 13 bases in the middle. This CDR3 is 15 amino acids long. Germline V gene data show CDR1 as KGHSH and CDR2 as LQKENI.

Of note for this clone: The missing CDR3 end, 3 residues past where the read stops, is filled in from the germline J gene. The chain employs TRBV7-2 and TRBJ1-2, with TRBD1 identical over 8 bases. Per the germline V gene, CDR1 is SGHTA and CDR2 is FQGNSA. The V segment lost 5 bases and the J segment 4 bases; nucleotides outside the gene matches: 9. There are 15 residues in the CDR3. Incomplete CDR3 DNA: TGTGCCAGCAGCCCAGGGGGACAGGCTCTCTATGGC. Its protein is CASSPGGQALYG. The CDR3 in full is CASSPGGQALYGYTF.

With respect to this clone: The observed sequence ends 3 residues before the CDR3 terminus, with the missing tail filled in from the germline J gene. The genes are TRBV6-1 and TRBJ2-5; no reliable D call. The germline V and J ends were trimmed by 2 bases and 2 bases, with 12 bases remaining between them. This CDR3 has 15 residues. Germline assignment: CDR1 MNHNS and CDR2 SASEGT. CDR3 residues: CASSENTGPQETQYF. The sequenced part of the CDR3 DNA is TGTGCCAGCAGTGAAAATACCGGTCCACAAGAGACC.

The DNA read from the CDR3 is TGTGCCAGCAGTGCAGGGAGGCTAACTAACTATGGC. Translated: CASSAGRLTNYG. The whole CDR3 protein is CASSAGRLTNYGYTF. The V call is TRBV2, the J call TRBJ1-2; TRBD1 is a possible D gene (5 bases). The read finishes 3 residues shy of the CDR3 end, and the germline J gene is used to complete it. This CDR3 has 15 residues. Trimming removed 4 bases at V and 0 bases at J, with 12 bases between. Germline V gene data show CDR1 as SNHLY and CDR2 as FYNNEI. Full variable domain (missing parts from reference TRBV2 and TRBJ1-2): EPEVTQTPSHQVTQMGQEVILRCVPISNHLYFYWYRQILGQKVEFLVSFYNNEISEKSEIFDDQFSVERPDGSNFTLKIRSTKLEDSAMYFCASSAGRLTNYGYTFGSGTRLTVV.